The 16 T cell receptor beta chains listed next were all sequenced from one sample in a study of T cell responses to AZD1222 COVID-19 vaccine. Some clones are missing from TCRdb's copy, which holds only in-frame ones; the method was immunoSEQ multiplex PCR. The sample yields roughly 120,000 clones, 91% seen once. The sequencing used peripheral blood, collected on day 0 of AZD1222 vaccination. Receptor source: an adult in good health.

CDR3 DNA sequence: TGCGCCAGCAGCATCGCAACCGGGACTAGATCTAATGAGCAGTTCTTC. It codes for CASSIATGTRSNEQFF. This sequence joins TRBV5-1 and TRBJ2-1; TRBD2 agrees at 8 bases. Germline loops: CDR1 SGHRS, CDR2 YFSETQ. The CDR3 extends over 16 amino acids. Losses at the gene ends were 4 bases for V and 7 bases for J; bases not matched to a gene: 13.

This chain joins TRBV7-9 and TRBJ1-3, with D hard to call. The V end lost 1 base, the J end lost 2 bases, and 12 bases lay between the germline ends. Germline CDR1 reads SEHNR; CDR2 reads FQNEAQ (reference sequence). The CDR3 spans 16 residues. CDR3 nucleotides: TGTGCCAGCAGCTTAGGCCATGAAATTCCTGGAAACACCATATATTTT. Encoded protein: CASSLGHEIPGNTIYF.

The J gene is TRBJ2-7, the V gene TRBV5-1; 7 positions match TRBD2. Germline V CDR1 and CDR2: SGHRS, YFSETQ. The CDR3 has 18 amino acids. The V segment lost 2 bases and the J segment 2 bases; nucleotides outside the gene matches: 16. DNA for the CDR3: TGCGCCAGCAGCTTTGCGACCCAAGGGACTACTGTAACCTACGAGCAGTACTTC. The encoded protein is CASSFATQGTTVTYEQYF.

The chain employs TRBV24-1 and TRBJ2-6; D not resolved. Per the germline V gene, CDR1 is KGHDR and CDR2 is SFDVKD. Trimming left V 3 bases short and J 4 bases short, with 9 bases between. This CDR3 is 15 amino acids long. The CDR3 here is CATSDTVLGANVLTF. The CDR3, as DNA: TGTGCCACCAGTGATACAGTGTTGGGGGCCAACGTCCTGACTTTC.

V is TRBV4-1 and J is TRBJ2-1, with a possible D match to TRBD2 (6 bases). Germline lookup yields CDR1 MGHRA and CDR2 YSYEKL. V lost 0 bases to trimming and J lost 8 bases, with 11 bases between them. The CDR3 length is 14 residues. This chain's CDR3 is CASSQEGWGDEQFF. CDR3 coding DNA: TGCGCCAGCAGCCAAGAGGGTTGGGGGGATGAGCAGTTCTTC.

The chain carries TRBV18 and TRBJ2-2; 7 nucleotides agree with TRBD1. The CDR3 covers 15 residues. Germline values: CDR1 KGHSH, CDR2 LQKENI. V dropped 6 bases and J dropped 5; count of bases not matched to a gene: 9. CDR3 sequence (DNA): TGTGCCAGCTCGCCTGACAGGGTCCTAACCGGGGAGCTGTTTTTT. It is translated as CASSPDRVLTGELFF.

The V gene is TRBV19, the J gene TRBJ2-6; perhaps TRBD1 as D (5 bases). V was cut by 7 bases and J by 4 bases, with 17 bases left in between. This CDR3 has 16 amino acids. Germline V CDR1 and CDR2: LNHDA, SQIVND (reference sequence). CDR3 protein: CASTLLQGAGANVLTF. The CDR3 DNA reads TGTGCCAGTACCCTCTTGCAGGGTGCCGGGGCCAACGTCCTGACTTTC.

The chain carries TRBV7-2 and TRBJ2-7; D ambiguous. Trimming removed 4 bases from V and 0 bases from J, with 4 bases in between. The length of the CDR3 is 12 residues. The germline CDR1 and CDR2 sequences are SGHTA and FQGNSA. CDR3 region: CASSSSSYEQYF. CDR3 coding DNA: TGTGCCAGCAGCTCGAGCTCCTACGAGCAGTACTTC.

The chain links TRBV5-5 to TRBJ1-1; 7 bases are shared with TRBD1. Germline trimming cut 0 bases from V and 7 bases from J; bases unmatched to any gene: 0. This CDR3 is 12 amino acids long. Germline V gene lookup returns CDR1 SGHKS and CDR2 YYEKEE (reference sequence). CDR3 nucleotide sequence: TGTGCCAGCAGCTTGGGGACAGGTGAAGCTTTCTTT. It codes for CASSLGTGEAFF.

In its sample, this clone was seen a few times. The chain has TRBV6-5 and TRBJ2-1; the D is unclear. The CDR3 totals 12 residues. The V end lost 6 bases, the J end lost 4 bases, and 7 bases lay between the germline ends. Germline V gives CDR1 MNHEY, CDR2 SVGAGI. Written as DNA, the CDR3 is TGTGCCAGCAGCCAGGTTTACAATGAGCAGTTCTTC. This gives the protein CASSQVYNEQFF.

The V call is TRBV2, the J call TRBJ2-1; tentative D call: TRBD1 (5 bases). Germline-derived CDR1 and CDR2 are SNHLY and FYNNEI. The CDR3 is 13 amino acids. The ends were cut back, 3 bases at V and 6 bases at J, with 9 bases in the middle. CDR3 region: CASSEGRANEQFF. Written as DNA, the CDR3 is TGTGCCAGCAGTGAGGGCAGGGCCAATGAGCAGTTCTTC.

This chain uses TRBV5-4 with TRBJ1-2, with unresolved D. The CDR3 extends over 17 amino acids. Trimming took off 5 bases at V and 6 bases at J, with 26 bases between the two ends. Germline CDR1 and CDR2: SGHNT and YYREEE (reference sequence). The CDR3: CASRRVTTATRENGYTF. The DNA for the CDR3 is TGTGCCAGCAGACGCGTCACCACGGCAACGCGGGAAAATGGCTACACCTTC.

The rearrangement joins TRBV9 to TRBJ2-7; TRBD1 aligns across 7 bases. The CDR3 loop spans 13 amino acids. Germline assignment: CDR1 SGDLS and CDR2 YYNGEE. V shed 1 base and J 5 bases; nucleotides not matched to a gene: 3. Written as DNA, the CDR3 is TGTGCCAGCAGCGTATACGGACAGGACGAGCAGTACTTC. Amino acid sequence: CASSVYGQDEQYF.

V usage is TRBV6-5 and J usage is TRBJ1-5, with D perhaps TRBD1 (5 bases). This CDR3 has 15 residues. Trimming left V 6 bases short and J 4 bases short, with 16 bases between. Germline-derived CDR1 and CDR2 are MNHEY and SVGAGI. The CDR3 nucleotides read TGTGCCAGCAGACTGGGACGGGAAATTAATCAGCCCCAGCATTTT. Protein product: CASRLGREINQPQHF.

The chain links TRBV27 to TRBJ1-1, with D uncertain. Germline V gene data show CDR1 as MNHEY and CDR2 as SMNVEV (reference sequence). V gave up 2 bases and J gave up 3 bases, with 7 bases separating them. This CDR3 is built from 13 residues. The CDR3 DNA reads TGTGCCAGCAGTTTAAGGTGGGACACTGAAGCTTTCTTT. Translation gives CASSLRWDTEAFF.

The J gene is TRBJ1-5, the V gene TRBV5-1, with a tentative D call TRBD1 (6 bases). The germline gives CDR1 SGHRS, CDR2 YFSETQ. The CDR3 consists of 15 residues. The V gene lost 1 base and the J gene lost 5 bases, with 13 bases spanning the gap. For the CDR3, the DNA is TGCGCCAGCAGCTTGTTTGGCGAGGGGGATCAGCCCCAGCATTTT. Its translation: CASSLFGEGDQPQHF.